Listed here are 15 T cell receptor beta chains from one sample, sequenced in a study of cytomegalovirus exposure and HLA in healthy donors. It was with 60 Vbeta and 13 Jbeta primers that the PCR ran. Some clones are missing from TCRdb's copy, which holds only in-frame ones; the method was immunoSEQ multiplex PCR. This table has about 78,000 clones, approximately 80% appearing once. What was sequenced was PBMCs. The receptor set was obtained from a man aged 50-59 years in good health and CMV-seropositive.

The V and J genes are TRBV12-5 and TRBJ2-5; TRBD2 matches at 7 bases. The V gene end was trimmed by 4 bases and the J gene end by 1 base; junction bases not matched to a gene: 9. Germline-derived CDR1 and CDR2 are LGHNT and FRNRAP. The CDR3 covers 16 residues. The DNA for the CDR3 is TGTGCTAGTGGTTCCAGCTCCCTAGCGGCCCAAGAGACCCAGTACTTC. It codes for CASGSSSLAAQETQYF.

This chain joins TRBV27 and TRBJ1-5; a weak D match, TRBD1 (6 bases). CDR1 and CDR2 from the germline V gene are MNHEY and SMNVEV (reference sequence). The CDR3 loop spans 14 amino acids. The V and J ends lost 3 bases and 2 bases respectively, with 8 bases between them. Here the CDR3 DNA reads TGTGCCAGCAGTTTCAGGGGTCGCAATCAGCCCCAGCATTTT. Encoded protein: CASSFRGRNQPQHF.

CDR3 DNA sequence: TGTGCCAGCACAGGGAGGGAAGCCCACTCTGGGGCCAACGTCCTGACTTTC. The encoded protein is CASTGREAHSGANVLTF. V and J are TRBV2 and TRBJ2-6; 7 positions match TRBD2. The V gene's germline CDR1 is SNHLY and CDR2 FYNNEI. This CDR3 region has 17 residues. Germline trimming cut 7 bases from V and 0 bases from J; bases unmatched to any gene: 9. The full variable domain, completed using reference TRBV2 and TRBJ2-6, is EPEVTQTPSHQVTQMGQEVILRCVPISNHLYFYWYRQILGQKVEFLVSFYNNEISEKSEIFDDQFSVERPDGSNFTLKIRSTKLEDSAMYFCASTGREAHSGANVLTFGAGSRLTVL.

The rearrangement links TRBV27 to TRBJ2-5; D perhaps matches TRBD2 (5 bases). The CDR3 contains 13 residues. Trimming shortened V by 5 bases and J by 3 bases, and 10 bases separated the two germline ends. In germline, CDR1 is MNHEY, CDR2 SMNVEV (reference sequence). The CDR3 region is CASSTRTEETQYF. The CDR3 coding sequence is TGTGCCAGCAGTACCCGGACTGAAGAGACCCAGTACTTC.

The chain has TRBV18 and TRBJ2-7, with 13 bases aligning to TRBD2. CDR3 size: 16 residues. V gave up 2 bases and J gave up 3 bases; unmatched junction bases: 4. Germline V lookup: CDR1 KGHSH, CDR2 LQKENI. The DNA for the CDR3 is TGTGCCAGCTCACCAGGGACTAGCGGGACTTTCTACGAGCAGTACTTC. This encodes CASSPGTSGTFYEQYF.

As regards this clone: The junction departs from the called germline gene at one end, perhaps through a read error. V gene TRBV4-1 combines with J gene TRBJ2-1, with TRBD2 identical over 8 bases. This CDR3 comprises 18 residues. The V gene's germline CDR1 is MGHRA and CDR2 YSYEKL. This CDR3 is CASSKEGRGRSSYNEQFF. CDR3 in DNA: TGCGCCAGCAGCAAAGAAGGCCGCGGGAGGAGCTCCTACAATGAGCAGTTCTTC.

The V gene is TRBV18, the J gene TRBJ2-5, with D tentatively TRBD2 (6 bases). The DNA end lines up better with TRBJ2-7; the J call may be wrong. The CDR3 extends over 12 amino acids. Germline CDR1 KGHSH, CDR2 LQKENI. The CDR3 DNA sequence: TGTGCCAGCTCACTTCTAGCGTACGAGCAGTACTTC. This encodes CASSLLAYEQYF.

In this sample, this clone turned up once. The chain carries TRBV7-8 and TRBJ1-5; D gene uncertain. The ends were cut back, 0 bases at V and 5 bases at J, with 8 bases in the middle. Germline loops: CDR1 SGHVS, CDR2 FQNEAQ. The CDR3 runs to 14 residues. CDR3 DNA sequence: TGTGCCAGCAGCTTAGCGGCCGCAGATCAGCCCCAGCATTTT. Translation: CASSLAAADQPQHF.

This chain joins TRBV5-1 and TRBJ2-1, with TRBD2 matching 9 bases. Germline V gene lookup returns CDR1 SGHRS and CDR2 YFSETQ. The trim removed 0 bases at V and 0 bases at J, leaving 4 bases unmatched. The CDR3 runs 17 residues. The CDR3 is CASSLGIAGVSYNEQFF. In DNA, the CDR3 is TGCGCCAGCAGCTTGGGGATAGCGGGAGTCTCCTACAATGAGCAGTTCTTC.

The V gene is TRBV10-3, the J gene TRBJ1-2, with TRBD1 matching over 9 bases. CDR3 length equals 16 residues. J was trimmed by 4 bases and V by 3 bases; bases with no gene match: 9. The germline CDR1 and CDR2 sequences are ENHRY and SYGVKD. The CDR3 here is CAISDGTGLTFYGYTF. The CDR3 region has the DNA TGTGCCATCAGTGATGGGACAGGGTTGACTTTCTATGGCTACACCTTC.

The chain recombines TRBV5-4 with TRBJ1-2, with TRBD1 identical over 7 bases. V lost 4 bases and J lost 8; bases outside the gene matches: 14. The germline CDR1 and CDR2 sequences are SGHNT and YYREEE (reference sequence). The CDR3 consists of 15 residues. CDR3 in amino acids: CASSPGTAIQEGYTF. DNA of the CDR3: TGTGCCAGCAGCCCGGGGACAGCAATTCAGGAGGGCTACACCTTC.

This clone has only one observation. This sequence joins TRBV5-6 and TRBJ2-2; weak D call: TRBD2 (5 bases). The germline gives CDR1 SGHDT, CDR2 YYEEEE. This CDR3 contains 14 residues. Trimming took off 2 bases at V and 2 bases at J, with 7 bases between the two ends. Here the CDR3 reads CASSFGVNTGELFF. The CDR3 bases are TGTGCCAGCAGCTTCGGGGTTAACACCGGGGAGCTGTTTTTT.

The J gene is TRBJ1-1, the V gene TRBV4-1; D gene ambiguous. Germline lookup yields CDR1 MGHRA and CDR2 YSYEKL. V shed 6 bases and J shed 4 bases, with 15 bases lying between them. This CDR3 has 14 amino acids. The CDR3 loop is CASRGRVTGTEAFF. In DNA form, the CDR3 reads TGCGCCAGCAGAGGGAGGGTGACGGGCACTGAAGCTTTCTTT.

The V gene is TRBV5-1, the J gene TRBJ1-1; D uncertain. CDR3 size: 14 residues. Trimming stripped 0 bases from V and 0 bases from J, with 6 bases between. The V gene's germline CDR1 is SGHRS and CDR2 YFSETQ. CDR3 in amino acids: CASSLGIVNTEAFF. The CDR3 DNA reads as TGCGCCAGCAGCTTGGGTATCGTGAACACTGAAGCTTTCTTT.

This chain uses TRBV7-3 with TRBJ2-2, with 11 bases aligning to TRBD2. The CDR3 is made up of 16 amino acids. V shed 3 bases, J shed 7 bases, and the junction held 7 bases outside the gene matches. Germline CDR1 SGHTA, CDR2 FQGTGA. The CDR3 loop reads CASSLSTSGSGGELFF. CDR3 nucleotide sequence: TGTGCCAGCAGCTTGAGTACTAGCGGGAGCGGCGGGGAGCTGTTTTTT.